The 8 T cell receptor beta chains listed next were all sequenced from one sample in a study of OX40 agonist ivuxolimab in advanced cancers. TCRdb's copy holds only in-frame clones and misses some; the assay was immunoSEQ multiplex PCR. The table lists approximately 21,000 clones, about 80% of them singletons. This specimen consisted of CD4+ or CD8+ T cells sorted from blood, obtained in a trial of the OX40 agonist ivuxolimab. The receptors derive from an adult with an advanced solid tumor such as melanoma, head and neck, liver or kidney cancer.

V and J are TRBV5-6 and TRBJ1-4; 9 nucleotides align to TRBD1. CDR3 length: 15 amino acids. Germline V gives CDR1 SGHDT, CDR2 YYEEEE. The trim removed 4 bases at V and 8 bases at J, leaving 9 bases unmatched. This chain's CDR3 is CASSLTGTGREKLFF. CDR3 sequence (DNA): TGTGCCAGCAGCCTAACCGGGACAGGGCGGGAAAAACTGTTTTTT.

The rearrangement joins TRBV15 to TRBJ2-2; tentative D call: TRBD1 (5 bases). Germline values: CDR1 LNHNV, CDR2 YYDKDF (reference sequence). V dropped 8 bases and J dropped 5 bases, with 12 bases sitting between them. CDR3 length: 13 amino acids. The CDR3 loop reads CATGHLGTGELFF. The CDR3 DNA reads TGTGCCACCGGACATTTGGGGACCGGGGAGCTGTTTTTT. Together with reference TRBV15 and TRBJ2-2, the CDR3 gives the full variable domain: DAMVIQNPRYQVTQFGKPVTLSCSQTLNHNVMYWYQQKSSQAPKLLFHYYDKDFNNEADTPDNFQSRRPNTSFCFLDIRSPGLGDTAMYLCATGHLGTGELFFGEGSRLTVL.

The chain is built from TRBV28 and TRBJ2-7; TRBD1 matches at 7 bases. The CDR3 is 15 residues long. The trim removed 5 bases at V and 0 bases at J, leaving 7 bases unmatched. From germline, CDR1 is MDHEN and CDR2 SYDVKM. CDR3: CASSPRDRSSYEQYF. CDR3 bases: TGTGCCAGCAGTCCACGGGACAGAAGCTCCTACGAGCAGTACTTC.

The gene calls are TRBV28 and TRBJ2-2; 11 bases line up with TRBD2. V was clipped by 6 bases and J by 7 bases; unmatched bases: 10. Germline CDR1 and CDR2: MDHEN and SYDVKM. This CDR3 region has 16 residues. The CDR3 DNA follows: TGTGCCAGCAGGACTGAGACTAGCGGGACTCGCGGGGAGCTGTTTTTT. It is translated as CASRTETSGTRGELFF.

V gene TRBV7-8 combines with J gene TRBJ2-7; 12 positions agree with TRBD2. V lost 4 bases, J lost 1 base, and 2 bases stayed unmatched. The germline V gene has CDR1 SGHVS and CDR2 FQNEAQ. CDR3 size: 15 residues. CDR3 coding DNA: TGTGCCAGCAGCTCGCTAGCGGGAGGGTCCTACGAGCAGTACTTC. Translation: CASSSLAGGSYEQYF.

The chain couples TRBV4-2 to TRBJ2-1, with TRBD2 identical over 9 bases. Germline CDR1 reads LGHNA; CDR2 reads YNFKEQ. This CDR3 comprises 16 residues. The trim removed 4 bases at V and 6 bases at J, leaving 10 bases unmatched. CDR3 sequence reads: CASSLTVAGVSNEQFF. The CDR3 DNA reads as TGTGCCAGCAGCCTGACCGTAGCGGGAGTTAGCAATGAGCAGTTCTTC.

The rearrangement joins TRBV27 to TRBJ2-7; D perhaps matches TRBD2 (5 bases). Germline CDR1 reads MNHEY; CDR2 reads SMNVEV (reference sequence). Between the trimmed V and J ends, which lost 2 bases and 5 bases, there was a span of 10 bases. The CDR3 consists of 13 residues. The CDR3 sequence: CASSLGAGHEQYF. CDR3 nucleotide sequence: TGTGCCAGCAGTTTAGGCGCGGGCCACGAGCAGTACTTC.

This chain uses TRBV19 with TRBJ2-7, with TRBD2 matching 9 bases. The CDR3 is 15 amino acids. Losses at the gene ends were 1 base for V and 5 bases for J; bases not matched to a gene: 6. Germline V lookup: CDR1 LNHDA, CDR2 SQIVND (reference sequence). CDR3 protein: CASSIGSGRPHEQYF. CDR3 coding DNA: TGTGCCAGTAGTATAGGGAGCGGGAGGCCCCACGAGCAGTACTTC.